This T cell receptor beta chain was found in a study of blood T cells in healthy people across ages. Germline V gene sequence: CDR1 LGHDT, CDR2 YNNKEL (reference sequence). The CDR3 runs 12 residues. Together with a sample-barcoded 5' primer, a J-beta primer mix was included in a second PCR lasting about 6 to 12 cycles. Through a template-switch adaptor with 12 random nucleotides, each cDNA molecule received a tag. One entry per CDR3 protein, called by TCRdb with MiXCR from the 5' RACE reads. The data hold about 1,400,000 distinct CDR3 sequences, with around two fifths observed a single time. Notes on the study in general: Using unsorted PBMCs precluded a conclusive naive versus antigen-experienced comparison.

Comment on this clonotype: Its antigen is not identified. Germline is not matched at one junction end, which may reflect a read error.

Whenever a sample was processed, at least 7 million PBMCs were isolated. Sequencing was carried out using blood. The genes are TRBV3-1 and TRBJ2-3, with D hard to call. This TCR derives from a woman in her late teens or twenties in good health. CDR3 DNA sequence: TGTGCCAGCAGCCAGTTCACGAATACGCGGTATTTT. Translation: CASSQFTNTRYF.